The T cell receptor beta chain under discussion was sequenced for a study of pediatric ulcerative colitis. General study results and limits: A couple of rectal CDR3 clonotypes occurred in all ulcerative colitis patients.

TCRdb's table, derived via immunoSEQ multiplex PCR, lists solely in-frame clones and lacks some. The table lists 55,000 to 70,000 clones, 87% of them singletons. This clone was seen a single time. Its target is not known. V shed 1 base, J shed 7 bases, and the junction held 5 bases outside the gene matches. The germline CDR1 and CDR2 sequences are LNHNV and YYDKDF (reference sequence). The CDR3 runs to 14 residues. This sequence was found in a boy younger than 18 who was a control in a study of pediatric ulcerative colitis. V usage is TRBV15 and J usage is TRBJ1-1, with 8 positions matching TRBD1. Material: blood. This CDR3 is CATSRGSTGGEAFF. The CDR3 DNA reads as TGTGCCACCAGCAGAGGTAGTACAGGGGGTGAAGCTTTCTTT.